The 8 T cell receptor beta chains in this list originate from one sample, sequenced in a study of blood T cell repertoires in COVID-19. Generated by immunoSEQ multiplex PCR, the TCRdb table keeps only in-frame clones and is missing some. The sample consists of some 210,000 clones, 90% to 95% of them appearing once. Sequenced input: peripheral blood. Receptor source: a man under 40 with acute or convalescent COVID-19.

V gene TRBV27 combines with J gene TRBJ2-7, with TRBD2 matching 14 bases. In germline, CDR1 is MNHEY, CDR2 SMNVEV (reference sequence). Losses at the gene ends were 2 bases for V and 2 bases for J; bases not matched to a gene: 8. CDR3 length equals 18 residues. This CDR3 reads CASSLRRLAGGSPYEQYF. The CDR3 bases are TGTGCCAGCAGTTTAAGAAGACTAGCGGGAGGGAGCCCCTACGAGCAGTACTTC.

V gene TRBV7-8 combines with J gene TRBJ2-2, with 7 bases that match TRBD1. The CDR3 extends over 14 amino acids. Germline values: CDR1 SGHVS, CDR2 FQNEAQ. V dropped 1 base and J dropped 4; count of bases not matched to a gene: 0. CDR3 region: CASSLDRGTGELFF. The CDR3 DNA reads as TGTGCCAGCAGCTTAGACAGGGGCACCGGGGAGCTGTTTTTT.

CDR3 DNA sequence: TGTGCCAGCAGTGAAGGACCAGGGAAGGCTTTCTTT. Amino acids: CASSEGPGKAFF. V usage is TRBV6-1 and J usage is TRBJ1-1; D might be TRBD1 (5 bases). The CDR3 has 12 amino acids. Trimming removed 1 base from V and 11 bases from J, with 11 bases in between. CDR1 and CDR2 from the germline V gene are MNHNS and SASEGT.

The chain couples TRBV6-5 to TRBJ2-5, with TRBD2 as a possible D gene (5 bases). V lost 5 bases and J lost 4, with 11 bases in between. This CDR3 comprises 13 residues. Per germline, CDR1 MNHEY and CDR2 SVGAGI. Here the CDR3 reads CASSMSGPETQYF. The CDR3 region has the DNA TGTGCCAGCAGTATGAGCGGCCCAGAGACCCAGTACTTC.

As DNA, the CDR3 is TGTGCCAGCAGTTTAGGCGACATGACAGATACGCAGTATTTT. Amino acids: CASSLGDMTDTQYF. The gene calls are TRBV28 and TRBJ2-3, with D hard to call. Germline CDR1 reads MDHEN; CDR2 reads SYDVKM. Trimming took 2 bases from V and 3 from J, leaving 9 bases between them. The CDR3 runs 14 residues.

The chain is built from TRBV5-1 and TRBJ2-2; D is undetermined. The V end was cut by 1 base, the J end by 0 bases, with 7 bases between. Per germline, CDR1 SGHRS and CDR2 YFSETQ. The CDR3 sequence is 15 residues long. The CDR3 nucleotides are TGCGCCAGCAGCTTGTACGGTCCGAACACCGGGGAGCTGTTTTTT. Translated, it gives CASSLYGPNTGELFF.

The chain has TRBV5-4 and TRBJ1-1; D remains ambiguous. The length of the CDR3 is 11 residues. V was shortened by 0 bases and J by 7 bases, with 4 bases between the two germline ends. Looked up from germline, CDR1 is SGHNT and CDR2 is YYREEE (reference sequence). Here the CDR3 reads CASSLDGEAFF. DNA of the CDR3: TGTGCCAGCAGCTTGGACGGTGAAGCTTTCTTT.

The genes are TRBV30 and TRBJ1-5, with D possibly TRBD1 on 6 matching bases. In germline, CDR1 is GTSNPN, CDR2 SVGIG (reference sequence). Trimming pared 1 base from V and 11 bases from J, leaving 15 bases between. This CDR3 region has 13 residues. DNA of the CDR3: TGTGCCTGGAGTGATTTGGGGGACAAGACCCAGCATTTT. This sequence encodes CAWSDLGDKTQHF.